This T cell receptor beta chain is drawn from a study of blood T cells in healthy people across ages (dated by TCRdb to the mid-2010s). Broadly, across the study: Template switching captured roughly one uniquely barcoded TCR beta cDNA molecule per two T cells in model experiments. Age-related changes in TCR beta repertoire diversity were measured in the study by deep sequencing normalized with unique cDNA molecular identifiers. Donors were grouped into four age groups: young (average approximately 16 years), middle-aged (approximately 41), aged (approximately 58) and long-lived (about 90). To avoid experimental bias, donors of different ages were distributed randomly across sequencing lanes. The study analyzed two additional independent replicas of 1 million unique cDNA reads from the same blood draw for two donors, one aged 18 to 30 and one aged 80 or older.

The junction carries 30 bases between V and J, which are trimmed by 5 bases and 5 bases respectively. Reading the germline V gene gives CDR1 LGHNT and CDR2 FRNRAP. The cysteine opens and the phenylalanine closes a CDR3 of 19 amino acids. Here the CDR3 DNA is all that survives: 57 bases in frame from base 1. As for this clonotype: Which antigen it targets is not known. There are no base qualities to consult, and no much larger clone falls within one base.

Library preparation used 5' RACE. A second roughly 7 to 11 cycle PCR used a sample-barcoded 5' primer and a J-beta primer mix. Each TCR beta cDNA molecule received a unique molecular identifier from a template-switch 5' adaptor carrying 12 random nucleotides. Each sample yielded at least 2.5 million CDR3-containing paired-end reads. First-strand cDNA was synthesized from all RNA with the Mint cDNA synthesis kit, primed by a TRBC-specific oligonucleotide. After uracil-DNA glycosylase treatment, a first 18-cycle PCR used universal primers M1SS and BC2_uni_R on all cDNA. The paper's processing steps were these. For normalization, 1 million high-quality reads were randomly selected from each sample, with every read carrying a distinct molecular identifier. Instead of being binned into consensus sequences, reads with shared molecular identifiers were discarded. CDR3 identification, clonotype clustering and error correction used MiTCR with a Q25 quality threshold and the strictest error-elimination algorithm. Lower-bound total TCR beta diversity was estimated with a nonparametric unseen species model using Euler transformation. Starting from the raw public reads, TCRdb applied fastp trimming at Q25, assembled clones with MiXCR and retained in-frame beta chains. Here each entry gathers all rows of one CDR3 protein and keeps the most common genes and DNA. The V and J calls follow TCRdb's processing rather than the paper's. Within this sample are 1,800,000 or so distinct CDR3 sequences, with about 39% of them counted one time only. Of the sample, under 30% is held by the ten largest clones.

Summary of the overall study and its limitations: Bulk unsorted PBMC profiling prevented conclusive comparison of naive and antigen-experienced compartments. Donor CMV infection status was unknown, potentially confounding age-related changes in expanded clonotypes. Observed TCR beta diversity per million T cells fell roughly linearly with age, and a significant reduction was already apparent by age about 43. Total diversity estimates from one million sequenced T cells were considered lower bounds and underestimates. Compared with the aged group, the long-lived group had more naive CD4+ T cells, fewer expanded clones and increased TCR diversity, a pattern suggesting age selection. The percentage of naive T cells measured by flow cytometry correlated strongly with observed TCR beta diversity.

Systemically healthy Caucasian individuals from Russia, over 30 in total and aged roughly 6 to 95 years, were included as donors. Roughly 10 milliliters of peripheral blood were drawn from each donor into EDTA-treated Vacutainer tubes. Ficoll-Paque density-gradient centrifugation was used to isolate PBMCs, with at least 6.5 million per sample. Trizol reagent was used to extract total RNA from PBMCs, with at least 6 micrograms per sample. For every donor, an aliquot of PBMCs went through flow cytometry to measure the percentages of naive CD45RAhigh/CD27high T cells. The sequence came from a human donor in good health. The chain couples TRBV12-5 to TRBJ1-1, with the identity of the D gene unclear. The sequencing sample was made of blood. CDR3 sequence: CASGTTAWEGRSRKTEAFF. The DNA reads TGTGCTAGTGGTACTACCGCCTGGGAGGGCCGGAGTAGAAAGACTGAAGCTTTCTTT.